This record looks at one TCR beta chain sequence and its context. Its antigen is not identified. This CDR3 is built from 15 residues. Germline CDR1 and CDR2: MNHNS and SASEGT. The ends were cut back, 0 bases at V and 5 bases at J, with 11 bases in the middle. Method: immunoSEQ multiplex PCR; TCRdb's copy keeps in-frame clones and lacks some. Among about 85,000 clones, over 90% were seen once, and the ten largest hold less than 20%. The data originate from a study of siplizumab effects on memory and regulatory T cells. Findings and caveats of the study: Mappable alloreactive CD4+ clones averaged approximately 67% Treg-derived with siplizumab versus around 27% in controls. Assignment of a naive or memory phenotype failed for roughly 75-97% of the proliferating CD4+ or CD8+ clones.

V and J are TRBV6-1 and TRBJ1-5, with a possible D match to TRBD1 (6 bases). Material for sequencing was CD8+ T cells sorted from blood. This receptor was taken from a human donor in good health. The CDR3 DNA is TGTGCCAGCAGTGAAGCGCGTAGGGGGGATCAGCCCCAGCATTTT. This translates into CASSEARRGDQPQHF.